What follows are 5 T cell receptor beta chains derived from one specimen sequenced in a study of shared clonotypes between healthy human individuals. Assay: immunoSEQ multiplex PCR; the TCRdb copy retains only in-frame clones and omits some. The profile shows about 1.5 million clones, nearly 99% of them singletons. The sequencing input was naive CD4+ T cells sorted from blood. Noted subset: CD45RA+ positively selected. The receptors stem from a man aged 25-45 years in good health.

The chain couples TRBV27 to TRBJ2-7; 7 bases are shared with TRBD1. V gave up 0 bases and J gave up 2 bases; unmatched junction bases: 4. There are 15 residues in the CDR3. Germline CDR1 reads MNHEY; CDR2 reads SMNVEV (reference sequence). CDR3 region: CASSLSPQGAYEQYF. CDR3 nucleotides: TGTGCCAGCAGTTTATCGCCGCAGGGGGCCTACGAGCAGTACTTC.

This sequence joins TRBV18 and TRBJ2-1, with D unresolved. Germline V gives CDR1 KGHSH, CDR2 LQKENI. The CDR3 runs to 15 residues. V lost 2 bases, J lost 7 bases, and 15 bases lay in between. The CDR3 loop is CASSPVPSATNEQFF. CDR3 DNA sequence: TGTGCCAGCTCACCAGTCCCCTCAGCTACTAATGAGCAGTTCTTC.

The V call is TRBV6-5, the J call TRBJ1-5, with D maybe TRBD1 (5 bases). Germline CDR1 is MNHEY and CDR2 is SVGAGI. The CDR3 length is 15 residues. Trimming took 5 bases from V and 1 from J, leaving 12 bases between them. This CDR3 is CASSRQRLSNQPQHF. DNA for the CDR3: TGTGCCAGCAGTCGACAGCGCCTAAGCAATCAGCCCCAGCATTTT.

With regard to this clone: Other nucleotide sequences from this sample produce the same CDR3. The chain uses TRBV5-1 and TRBJ2-5, with a possible D match to TRBD1 (5 bases). The CDR3 is made up of 13 amino acids. The V end was cut by 1 base, the J end by 5 bases, with 9 bases between. Germline lookup yields CDR1 SGHRS and CDR2 YFSETQ. CDR3 residues: CASSLPGAETQYF. In DNA, the CDR3 is TGCGCCAGCAGCTTGCCTGGGGCGGAGACCCAGTACTTC.

The chain links TRBV19 to TRBJ1-1; D is ambiguous. The germline V gene has CDR1 LNHDA and CDR2 SQIVND (reference sequence). This CDR3 comprises 14 residues. The germline V and J ends were trimmed by 3 bases and 1 base, with 9 bases remaining between them. The CDR3 loop reads CASSIFPENTEAFF. CDR3 DNA: TGTGCCAGTAGTATCTTCCCAGAGAACACTGAAGCTTTCTTT.